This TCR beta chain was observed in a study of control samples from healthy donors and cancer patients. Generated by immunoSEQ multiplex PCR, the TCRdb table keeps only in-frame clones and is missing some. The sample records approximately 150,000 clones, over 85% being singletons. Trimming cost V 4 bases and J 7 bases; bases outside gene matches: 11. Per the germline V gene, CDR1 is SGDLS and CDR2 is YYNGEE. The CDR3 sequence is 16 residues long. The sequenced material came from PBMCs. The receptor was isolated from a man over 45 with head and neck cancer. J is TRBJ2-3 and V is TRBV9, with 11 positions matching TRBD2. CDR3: CASSPPIAGGHHTQYF. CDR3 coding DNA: TGTGCCAGCAGCCCCCCCATAGCGGGAGGGCATCATACGCAGTATTTT.